This TCR beta chain was obtained from a study of beta chain features in type 1 diabetes. The CDR3 runs to 16 residues. The V and J ends lost 7 bases and 4 bases respectively, with 17 bases between them. Germline-derived CDR1 and CDR2 are LNHDA and SQIVND (reference sequence). Expressed TCRB transcripts were sequenced after all isolated RNA was converted to cDNA. Approximately 4 million reads was the average for naive, central memory and regulatory T cell samples. Libraries were prepared by immunoSEQ multiplex PCR; TCRdb keeps only in-frame clonotypes and omits some of them. The sample records roughly 230,000 clones, over 8.5% being singletons.

Sequencing used naive CD4+ T cells from blood. This clonotype was obtained from a woman between 18 and 29 years old in good health. The J gene is TRBJ2-6, the V gene TRBV19; the D gene is possibly TRBD2 (5 bases). The CDR3 sequence: CASIDGGTPGANVLTF. The DNA for the CDR3 is TGTGCCAGTATAGACGGAGGAACGCCCGGGGCCAACGTCCTGACTTTC.